This T cell receptor (beta chain) was observed in a study of radiotherapy plus CTLA-4 blockade in lung cancer. Across the whole study: There were objective responses in around 18% of patients, and around 32% had disease control.

TCRdb keeps only in-frame clones here, not all; method: immunoSEQ multiplex PCR. The sample carries around 86,000 clones, roughly four fifths recorded once. As for this clone: Its antigen is not identified.

The CDR3 loop spans 14 amino acids. V lost 0 bases, J lost 9 bases, and 13 bases lay in between. Per the germline V gene, CDR1 is MNHEY and CDR2 is SVGAGI. Lung cancer patients with chemo-refractory metastatic non-small-cell disease were given focal radiation plus CTLA-4 blockade with ipilimumab. General study results and limits: Response was reportedly best predicted by early blood T cell clone dynamics, with interferon-beta. Blood-borne expansion of tumor-derived TCR clones followed radiotherapy plus ipilimumab.

The clonotype was recovered from a human donor with non-small cell lung cancer who had stable disease on radiotherapy plus ipilimumab. This specimen was peripheral blood, taken from a patient treated with radiotherapy plus ipilimumab. This sequence joins TRBV6-5 and TRBJ2-3; D call uncertain. The CDR3 region is CASSYSREMQTQYF. Here the CDR3 DNA reads TGTGCCAGCAGTTACTCCAGAGAAATGCAGACGCAGTATTTT.